This note documents a single TCR beta chain sequence. These data originate in a study of blood T cell repertoires in COVID-19. About the research overall: The analysed material was cDNA or gDNA that came from T cells, B-cell-depleted T cells, or PBMCs.

Methods used by the authors: Estimation of nucleated cell counts relied on the amplification of reference gene primers. The data were produced by immunoSEQ multiplex PCR, yet TCRdb's version contains in-frame clones alone and is incomplete. V, J and clone size reflect that table, while D and trimming were determined from the DNA. In the table there are nearly 110,000 clones, about 93% of which are singletons. Germline lookup yields CDR1 SGHDT and CDR2 YYEEEE. Trimming stripped 10 bases from V and 6 bases from J, with 26 bases between. The CDR3 consists of 15 residues. The sample was peripheral blood. This clonotype was obtained from a woman under 40 with acute or convalescent COVID-19. The chain joins TRBV5-6 to TRBJ2-7, with a possible D match to TRBD2 (6 bases). The chain's CDR3 is CAALSKDQRVAEQYF. CDR3 bases: TGTGCCGCCTTGAGCAAGGATCAGCGGGTCGCCGAGCAGTACTTC.